This T cell receptor beta chain was retrieved from a study of control samples from healthy donors and cancer patients. J was trimmed by 6 bases and V by 6 bases; bases with no gene match: 10. Per germline, CDR1 MNHEY and CDR2 SVGAGI. CDR3 length: 15 residues. Repertoires were generated with immunoSEQ multiplex PCR, while TCRdb's copy carries only in-frame clones and drops some. The sample lists 170,000 or so clones, more than 85% occurring once. The rearrangement joins TRBV6-5 to TRBJ1-5; 8 nucleotides align to TRBD1. The TCR was taken from a woman aged 40 to 50 in good health. Sequenced material: blood. CDR3 region: CASRTGDPFSQPQHF. As DNA, the CDR3 is TGTGCCAGCAGGACAGGGGATCCTTTTTCTCAGCCCCAGCATTTT.